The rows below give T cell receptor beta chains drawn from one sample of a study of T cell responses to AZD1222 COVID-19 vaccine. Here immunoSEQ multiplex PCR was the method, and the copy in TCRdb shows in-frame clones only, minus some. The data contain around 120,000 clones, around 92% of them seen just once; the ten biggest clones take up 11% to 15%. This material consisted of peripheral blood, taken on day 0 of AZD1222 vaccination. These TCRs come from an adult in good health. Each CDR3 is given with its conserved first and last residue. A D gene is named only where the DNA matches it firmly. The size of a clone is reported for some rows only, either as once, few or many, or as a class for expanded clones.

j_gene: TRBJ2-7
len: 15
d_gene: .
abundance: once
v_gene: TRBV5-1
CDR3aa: CASSSDPTRAYEQYF
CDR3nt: TGCGCCAGCAGCTCGGACCCTACGAGGGCCTACGAGCAGTACTTC

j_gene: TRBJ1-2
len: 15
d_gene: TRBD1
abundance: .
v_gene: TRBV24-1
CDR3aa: CATSDRRGREYGYTF
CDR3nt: TGTGCCACCAGTGATAGGAGGGGGCGTGAGTATGGCTACACCTTC

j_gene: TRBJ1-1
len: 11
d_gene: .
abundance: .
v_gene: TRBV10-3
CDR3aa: CAIGGDTEAFF
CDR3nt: TGTGCCATCGGAGGGGACACTGAAGCTTTCTTT

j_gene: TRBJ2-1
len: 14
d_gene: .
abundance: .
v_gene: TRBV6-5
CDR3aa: CASSYGRSYNEQFF
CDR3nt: TGTGCCAGCAGTTACGGCAGATCCTACAATGAGCAGTTCTTC

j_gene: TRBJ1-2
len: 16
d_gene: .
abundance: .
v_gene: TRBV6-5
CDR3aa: CASSYSQENVNYGYTF
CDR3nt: TGTGCCAGCAGTTACTCCCAGGAGAACGTTAACTATGGCTACACCTTC

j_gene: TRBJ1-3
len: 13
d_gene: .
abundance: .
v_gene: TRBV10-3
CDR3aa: CAISPENENTIYF
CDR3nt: TGTGCCATCAGTCCAGAAAACGAAAACACCATATATTTT

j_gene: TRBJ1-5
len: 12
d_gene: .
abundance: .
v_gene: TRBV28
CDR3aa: CASSDERQPQHF
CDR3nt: TGTGCCAGCAGTGACGAGAGACAGCCCCAGCATTTT

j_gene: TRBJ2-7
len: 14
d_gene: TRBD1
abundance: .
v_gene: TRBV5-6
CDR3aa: CASSFGTGKFVQYF
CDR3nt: TGTGCCAGCAGCTTCGGGACAGGGAAGTTCGTGCAGTACTTC

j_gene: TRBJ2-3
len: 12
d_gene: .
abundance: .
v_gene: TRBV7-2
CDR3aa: CASRPAGDTQYF
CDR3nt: TGTGCCAGCAGACCTGCGGGAGATACGCAGTATTTT

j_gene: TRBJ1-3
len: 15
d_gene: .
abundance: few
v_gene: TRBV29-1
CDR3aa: CSVEDPERAGNTIYF
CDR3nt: TGCAGCGTTGAAGATCCGGAAAGGGCTGGAAACACCATATATTTT

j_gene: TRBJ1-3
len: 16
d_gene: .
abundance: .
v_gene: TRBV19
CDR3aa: CASSKDRGYSGNTIYF
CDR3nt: TGTGCCAGTAGTAAGGACCGGGGGTACTCTGGAAACACCATATATTTT

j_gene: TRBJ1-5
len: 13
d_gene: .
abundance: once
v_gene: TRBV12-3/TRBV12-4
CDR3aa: CASRTYRDQPQHF
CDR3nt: TGTGCCAGCAGAACTTACAGGGATCAGCCCCAGCATTTT

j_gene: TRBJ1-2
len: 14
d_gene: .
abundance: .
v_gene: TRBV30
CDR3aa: CAWSDPRRNYGYTF
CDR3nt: TGTGCCTGGAGTGACCCCCGACGGAACTATGGCTACACCTTC

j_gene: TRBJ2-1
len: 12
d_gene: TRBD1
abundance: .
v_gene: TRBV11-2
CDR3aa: CASSLGLGQNFF
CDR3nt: TGTGCCAGCAGCTTAGGGTTGGGACAGAATTTCTTC

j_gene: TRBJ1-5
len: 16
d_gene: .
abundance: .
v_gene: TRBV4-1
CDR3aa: CASSQVRQGGSQPQHF
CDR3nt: TGCGCCAGCAGCCAAGTGCGTCAGGGAGGAAGCCAGCCCCAGCATTTT

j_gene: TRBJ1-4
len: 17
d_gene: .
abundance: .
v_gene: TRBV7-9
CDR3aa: CASRPYQGRGPNEKLFF
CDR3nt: TGTGCCAGCAGACCTTACCAGGGGAGGGGTCCTAATGAAAAACTGTTTTTT

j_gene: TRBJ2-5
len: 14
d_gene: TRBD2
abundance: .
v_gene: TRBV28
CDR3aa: CASSLLAGSETQYF
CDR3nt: TGTGCCAGCAGTTTGCTAGCGGGATCTGAGACCCAGTACTTC

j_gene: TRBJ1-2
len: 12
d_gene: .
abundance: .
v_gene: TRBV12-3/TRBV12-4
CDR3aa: CASTSAGHGYTF
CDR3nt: TGTGCCAGCACCTCCGCAGGGCATGGCTACACCTTC

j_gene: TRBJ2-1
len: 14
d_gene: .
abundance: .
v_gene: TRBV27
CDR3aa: CASSLWSRYNEQFF
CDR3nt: TGTGCCAGCAGTTTATGGTCCAGGTACAATGAGCAGTTCTTC

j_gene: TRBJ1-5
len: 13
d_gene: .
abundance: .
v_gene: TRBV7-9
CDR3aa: CASSSTGNQPQHF
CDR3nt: TGTGCCAGCAGCTCAACAGGCAATCAGCCCCAGCATTTT

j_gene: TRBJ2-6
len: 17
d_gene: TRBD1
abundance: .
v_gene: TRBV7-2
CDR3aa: CASSSGQGASGANVLTF
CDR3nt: TGTGCCAGCAGCTCGGGACAGGGGGCATCTGGGGCCAACGTCCTGACTTTC

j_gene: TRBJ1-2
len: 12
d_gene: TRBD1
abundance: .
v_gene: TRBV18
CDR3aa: CASSPTGDGYTF
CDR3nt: TGTGCCAGCTCACCGACAGGGGATGGCTACACCTTC

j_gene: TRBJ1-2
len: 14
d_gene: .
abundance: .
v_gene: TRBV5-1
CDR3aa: CASSLQGENYGYTF
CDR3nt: TGCGCCAGCAGCTTGCAAGGGGAAAACTATGGCTACACCTTC

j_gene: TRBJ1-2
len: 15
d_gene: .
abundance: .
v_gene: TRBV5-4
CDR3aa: CASSLEIGDNYGYTF
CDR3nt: TGTGCCAGCAGCTTGGAGATAGGGGATAACTATGGCTACACCTTC

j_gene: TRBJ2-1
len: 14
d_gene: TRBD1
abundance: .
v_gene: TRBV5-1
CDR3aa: CASSPGGDYNEQFF
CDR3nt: TGCGCCAGCAGCCCAGGGGGCGATTACAATGAGCAGTTCTTC

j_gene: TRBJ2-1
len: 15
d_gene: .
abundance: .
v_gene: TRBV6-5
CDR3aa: CASSLRDPGDNEQFF
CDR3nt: TGTGCCAGCAGCTTGAGGGACCCGGGGGACAATGAGCAGTTCTTC

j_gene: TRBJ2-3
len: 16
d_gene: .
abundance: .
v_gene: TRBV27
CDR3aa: CASSPLGGTFTDTQYF
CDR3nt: TGTGCCAGCAGTCCCCTCGGAGGGACCTTCACAGATACGCAGTATTTT

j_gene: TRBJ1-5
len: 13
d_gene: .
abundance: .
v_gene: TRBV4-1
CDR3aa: CASSQDLYRLQHF
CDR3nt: TGCGCCAGCAGCCAAGATCTTTACAGGCTACAGCATTTT

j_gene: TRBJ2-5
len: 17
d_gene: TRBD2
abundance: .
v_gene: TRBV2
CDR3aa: CASSEYKGLAGEETQYF
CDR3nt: TGTGCCAGCAGTGAATATAAGGGGCTAGCGGGAGAAGAGACCCAGTACTTC

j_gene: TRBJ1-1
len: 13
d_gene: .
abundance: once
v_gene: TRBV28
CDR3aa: CASSLWGYTEAFF
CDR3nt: TGTGCCAGCAGTTTATGGGGTTACACTGAAGCTTTCTTT

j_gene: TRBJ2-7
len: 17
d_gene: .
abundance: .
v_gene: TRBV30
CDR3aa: CAWSVLVRGFSSYEQYF
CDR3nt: TGTGCCTGGAGTGTACTTGTTAGGGGGTTTAGCTCCTACGAGCAGTACTTC

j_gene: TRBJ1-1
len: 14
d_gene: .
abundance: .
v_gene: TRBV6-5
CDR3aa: CASSVDVMNTEAFF
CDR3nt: TGTGCCAGCAGCGTTGACGTAATGAACACTGAAGCTTTCTTT

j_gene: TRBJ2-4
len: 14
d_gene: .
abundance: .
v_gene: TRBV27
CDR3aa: CASRPRVDQNIQYF
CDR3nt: TGTGCCAGCAGACCCCGGGTCGACCAAAACATTCAGTACTTC

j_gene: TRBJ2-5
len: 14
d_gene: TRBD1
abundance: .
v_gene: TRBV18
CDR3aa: CASSPTGARETQYF
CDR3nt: TGTGCCAGCTCACCGACAGGGGCAAGGGAGACCCAGTACTTC

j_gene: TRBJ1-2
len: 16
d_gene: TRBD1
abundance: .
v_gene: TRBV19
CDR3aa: CASIQTGTGVGGGYTF
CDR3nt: TGTGCCAGTATACAAACCGGGACAGGGGTTGGTGGAGGCTACACCTTC

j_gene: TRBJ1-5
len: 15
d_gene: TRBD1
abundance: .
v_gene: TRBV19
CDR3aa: CASSIYGTVNQPQHF
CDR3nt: TGTGCCAGTAGTATTTACGGGACAGTCAATCAGCCCCAGCATTTT